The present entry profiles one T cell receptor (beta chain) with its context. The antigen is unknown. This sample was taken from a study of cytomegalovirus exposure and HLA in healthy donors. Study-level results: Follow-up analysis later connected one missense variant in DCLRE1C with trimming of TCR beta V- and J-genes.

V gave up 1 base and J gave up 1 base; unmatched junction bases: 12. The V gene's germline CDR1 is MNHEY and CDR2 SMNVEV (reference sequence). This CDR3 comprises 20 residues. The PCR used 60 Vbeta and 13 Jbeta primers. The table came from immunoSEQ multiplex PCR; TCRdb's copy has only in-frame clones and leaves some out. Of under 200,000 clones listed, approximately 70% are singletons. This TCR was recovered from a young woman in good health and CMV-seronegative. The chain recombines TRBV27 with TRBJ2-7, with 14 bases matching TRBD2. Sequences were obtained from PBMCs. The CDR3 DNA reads TGTGCCAGCAGTTTATTAAGGGTCCGGACTAGCGGGAGGATATCCTACGAGCAGTACTTC. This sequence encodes CASSLLRVRTSGRISYEQYF.